This T cell receptor beta chain is drawn from a study of Ad26.COV2.S vaccination and SARS-CoV-2 variants. Overall study: Donor joined the COV1001 Ad26.COV2.S trial arm.

The study's findings and limits: Compared with placebo recipients, vaccine recipients had higher spike-specific TCR breadth. Vaccinees and placebo recipients showed similar non-spike TCR breadth.

TCRdb's copy holds only in-frame clones and misses some; the assay was immunoSEQ multiplex PCR. The sample yields about 320,000 clones, about 82% seen once. The sample's treatment: over 15 received Ad26.COV2.S at low or high dose, single or two shots; several received placebo; per-sample allocation not given. The samples date from day 63 after the first vaccine or placebo injection. This vaccine is an Ad26 vector that expresses the Wuhan-strain SARS-CoV-2 spike. CDR1 and CDR2 (germline): PRHDT, FYEKMQ (reference sequence). The CDR3 totals 13 residues. Trimming took 3 bases from V and 5 from J, leaving 8 bases between them. This clone showed up just a few times. Its antigen is still unknown.

The material sequenced was peripheral blood, taken in a trial of Ad26.COV2.S vaccine versus placebo. The rearrangement joins TRBV13 to TRBJ2-1; the D gene is possibly TRBD1 (5 bases). This receptor was taken from a person between 18 and 65 years old who received the Ad26.COV2.S COVID-19 vaccine or a placebo. Here the CDR3 reads CASSLDINNEQFF. In DNA form, the CDR3 reads TGTGCCAGCAGCTTGGACATTAACAATGAGCAGTTCTTC.